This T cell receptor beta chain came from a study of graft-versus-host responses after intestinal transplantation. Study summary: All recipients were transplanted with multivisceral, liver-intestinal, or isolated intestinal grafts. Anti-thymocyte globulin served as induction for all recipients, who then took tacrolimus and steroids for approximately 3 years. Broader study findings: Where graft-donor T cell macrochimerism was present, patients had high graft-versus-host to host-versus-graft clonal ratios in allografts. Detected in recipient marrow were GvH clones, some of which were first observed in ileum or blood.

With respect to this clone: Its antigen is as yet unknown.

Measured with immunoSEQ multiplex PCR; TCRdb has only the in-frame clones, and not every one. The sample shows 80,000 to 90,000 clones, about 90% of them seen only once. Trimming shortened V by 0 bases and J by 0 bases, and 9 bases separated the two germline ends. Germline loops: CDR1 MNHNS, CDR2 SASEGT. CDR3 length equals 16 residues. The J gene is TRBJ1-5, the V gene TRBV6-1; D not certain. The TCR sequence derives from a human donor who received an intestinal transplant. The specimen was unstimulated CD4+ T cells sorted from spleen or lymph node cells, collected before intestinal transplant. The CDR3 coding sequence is TGTGCCAGCAGTGAAGCGCGGTTAGCTAGCAATCAGCCCCAGCATTTT. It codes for CASSEARLASNQPQHF.